The 20 T cell receptor beta chains presented below share a single source sample, sequenced in a study of metastatic and nonmetastatic thyroid tumors. TCRdb called clones again from the PCR reads with MiXCR. The top ten hold approximately 5.6% of the sample, which has around 40,000 clones, approximately 18% seen once. Every patient was untreated before thyroid surgery. Sequenced material: blood. The origin of the receptors is a male donor with papillary thyroid cancer or a benign thyroid nodule (not recorded which). Some clones in this sample may be carry-over from other donors' samples.

In its sample, this clone was seen many times. The chain is built from TRBV28 and TRBJ2-3; TRBD2 matches 8 bases. V gave up 8 bases and J gave up 1 base; unmatched junction bases: 5. CDR1 MDHEN and CDR2 SYDVKM come from the germline V gene. There are 14 residues in the CDR3. In DNA form, the CDR3 reads TGTGCCAGCGCGCCGGGACTAGGCACAGATACGCAGTATTTT. Its translation: CASAPGLGTDTQYF.

This clone was seen a handful of times. CDR3 sequence: CASKIWDRYRLYF. In DNA, the CDR3 is TGTGCCAGCAAGATTTGGGACCGTTACCGTCTGTACTTC. The V call is TRBV6-1, the J call TRBJ2-7; D may correspond to TRBD1 or TRBD2 (5 bases each). The CDR3 has 13 residues. Germline V lookup: CDR1 MNHNS, CDR2 SASEGT. Trimming stripped 7 bases from V and 12 bases from J, with 22 bases between.

This clone has just a few counts. Other DNA sequences in the sample encode the same CDR3. The chain carries TRBV11-2 and TRBJ2-7; unclear D gene. CDR3 length: 14 residues. V dropped 5 bases and J dropped 3 bases, with 14 bases sitting between them. Germline CDR1 and CDR2: SGHAT and FQNNGV. CDR3 sequence reads: CASSASETHYEQYF. In nucleotides, the CDR3 is TGTGCCAGCAGCGCCAGCGAGACTCACTACGAGCAGTACTTC.

This clone occurred many times. The chain carries TRBV12-3 or TRBV12-4 and TRBJ2-2; D unresolved. V lost 5 bases to trimming and J lost 2 bases, with 9 bases between them. The CDR3 loop spans 14 amino acids. CDR3 protein: CASSRHRNTGELFF. CDR3 in DNA: TGTGCCAGCAGTCGGCACAGAAACACCGGGGAGCTGTTTTTT.

The CDR3 bases are TGTGCCAGCAGTTTGGACCCCCCCGCGTCACCCCTCCACTTT. Protein: CASSLDPPASPLHF. This chain joins TRBV2 and TRBJ1-6, with D uncertain. V was cut by 5 bases and J by 10 bases, with 15 bases left in between. The germline V gene encodes CDR1 SNHLY and CDR2 FYNNEI. The CDR3 has 14 residues.

This clone appeared many times. The J gene is TRBJ2-5, the V gene TRBV7-3; 7 bases are shared with TRBD2. Germline V gene lookup returns CDR1 SGHTA and CDR2 FQGTGA. There are 15 residues in the CDR3. V trimming: 2 bases; J trimming: 3 bases; junction bases outside the gene matches: 6. CDR3 nucleotides: TGTGCCAGCAGCTTACGCGCGGGGGAGGAAGAGACCCAGTACTTC. This codes for CASSLRAGEEETQYF.

This clone appeared many times. This CDR3 is also generated by other DNA sequences in the sample. V gene TRBV7-8 combines with J gene TRBJ2-1, with 8 nucleotides matching TRBD2. This CDR3 region has 14 residues. Trimming cost V 5 bases and J 6 bases; bases outside gene matches: 6. CDR1 and CDR2 (germline): SGHVS, FQNEAQ. The CDR3 bases are TGTGCCAGCAGCCTTAGCGGGGCAGGCAATGAGCAGTTCTTC. It encodes CASSLSGAGNEQFF.

This clone has a count of ten or more. This rearrangement joins TRBV6-5 to TRBJ2-3; D is undetermined. The CDR3 contains 16 residues. Germline-derived CDR1 and CDR2 are MNHEY and SVGAGI. The germline V and J ends were trimmed by 0 bases and 0 bases, with 10 bases remaining between them. Here the CDR3 DNA reads TGTGCCAGCAGTTACTCGACCCCTTCAAGCACAGATACGCAGTATTTT. Its protein product is CASSYSTPSSTDTQYF.

At least ten counts were recorded for this clone. In DNA form, the CDR3 reads TGCGCCAGCAGGGAGAACACTGAAGCTTTCTTT. The encoded protein is CASRENTEAFF. The chain has TRBV10-2 and TRBJ1-1; D unresolved. This CDR3 spans 11 amino acids. V was pared by 6 bases and J by 1 base, with 3 bases between. In germline, CDR1 is WSHSY, CDR2 SAAADI.

This clone was detected many times. The V and J genes are TRBV25-1 and TRBJ1-2; D perhaps matches TRBD1 (5 bases). V lost 6 bases and J 3 bases, leaving 11 bases between the germline ends. Germline CDR1 and CDR2: MGHDK and SYGVNS. The CDR3 has 13 amino acids. The DNA of the CDR3 is TGTGCCAGCAGCGGGGGAACATACTATGGCTACACCTTC. Translating gives CASSGGTYYGYTF.

This clone was found many times. CDR3 protein: CASTVDVSSTDTQYF. CDR3 nucleotide sequence: TGCGCCAGCACCGTGGACGTCTCTAGCACAGATACGCAGTATTTT. The chain has TRBV5-1 and TRBJ2-3; no firm D call. Germline CDR1 SGHRS, CDR2 YFSETQ. The V end was cut by 6 bases, the J end by 0 bases, with 14 bases between. CDR3 length equals 15 residues.

In this sample, this clone turned up many times. The gene calls are TRBV5-6 and TRBJ2-5; D possibly uses TRBD1 or TRBD2 (5 bases each). The CDR3 has 15 residues. V lost 6 bases and J 2 bases, leaving 17 bases between the germline ends. Germline V gene sequence: CDR1 SGHDT, CDR2 YYEEEE. The CDR3 DNA sequence: TGTGCCAGCACCGGGGCCCCCTGGAGGCAAGAGACCCAGTACTTC. Its translation: CASTGAPWRQETQYF.

Many counts were recorded for this clone. This may be a read error, as it is one base from a much larger clone. V gene TRBV12-3 or TRBV12-4 combines with J gene TRBJ2-2; D call uncertain. With 5 bases removed from V and 6 bases from J, the gap between germline ends came to 10 bases. The CDR3 is 13 amino acids. Here the CDR3 reads CASSVSYAGELFF. CDR3 sequence (DNA): TGTGCCAGCAGTGTTTCGTACGCCGGGGAGCTGTTTTTT.

The genes are TRBV5-1 and TRBJ2-5, with 10 bases that match TRBD1. The CDR3 loop spans 16 amino acids. The germline gives CDR1 SGHRS, CDR2 YFSETQ. V dropped 6 bases and J dropped 4; count of bases not matched to a gene: 12. Written as DNA, the CDR3 is TGCGCCAGCATCCACGTCGACAGGGGGCAGCGAGAGACCCAGTACTTC. Its protein is CASIHVDRGQRETQYF.

The chain has TRBV6-6 and TRBJ2-6; D may match TRBD1 or TRBD2 (5 bases each). V lost 2 bases and J lost 6, with 11 bases in between. The CDR3 has 15 residues. From germline, CDR1 is MNHNY and CDR2 SVGAGI (reference sequence). The CDR3 here is CASSYGGPVANVLTF. The CDR3 nucleotides are TGTGCCAGCAGTTACGGGGGTCCTGTGGCCAACGTCCTGACTTTC.

This clone was observed at least ten times. The rearrangement links TRBV20-1 to TRBJ2-5; 9 positions match TRBD2. The ends lost 0 bases at V and 4 bases at J; junction bases unmatched: 12. The length of the CDR3 is 17 residues. Germline V CDR1 and CDR2: DFQATT, SNEGSKA (reference sequence). The CDR3 region has the DNA TGCAGTGCTAGAGATTCATTGGCGGGGGGGCCTTCAGAGACCCAGTACTTC. Translation gives CSARDSLAGGPSETQYF.

There are many counts of this clone. V and J are TRBV7-8 and TRBJ2-7; D remains unclear. Trimming pared 3 bases from V and 2 bases from J, leaving 14 bases between. Germline V gene lookup returns CDR1 SGHVS and CDR2 FQNEAQ. The CDR3 totals 15 residues. The CDR3 DNA sequence: TGTGCCAGCAGCTTCGCTCGACAAATCCCCTACGAGCAGTACTTC. It is translated as CASSFARQIPYEQYF.

The chain couples TRBV6-5 to TRBJ2-7; the D is unclear. This CDR3 is built from 14 residues. The V end lost 0 bases, the J end lost 7 bases, and 13 bases lay between the germline ends. The V gene's germline CDR1 is MNHEY and CDR2 SVGAGI. The CDR3 loop is CASSYSNRRWEQYF. DNA for the CDR3: TGTGCCAGCAGTTACTCGAACCGGCGGTGGGAGCAGTACTTC.

Many counts were recorded for this clone. The CDR3 loop is CSARGQSNSNQPQHF. DNA for the CDR3: TGCAGTGCTAGGGGACAGAGCAATAGCAATCAGCCCCAGCATTTT. The rearrangement uses TRBV20-1 and TRBJ1-5, with 7 bases fitting TRBD1. The CDR3 totals 15 residues. In germline, CDR1 is DFQATT, CDR2 SNEGSKA (reference sequence). Trimming cost V 3 bases and J 0 bases; bases outside gene matches: 5.

This clone was counted many times. The chain combines TRBV20-1 with TRBJ2-2; weak D call: TRBD1 (6 bases). Germline V lookup: CDR1 DFQATT, CDR2 SNEGSKA (reference sequence). V was clipped by 5 bases and J by 3 bases, with 19 bases between them. This CDR3 has 16 residues. The CDR3 DNA sequence: TGCAGTGCTCCCGTCTTCAGAGGGGGTGACACCGGGGAGCTGTTTTTT. It translates to CSAPVFRGGDTGELFF.